The 5 T cell receptor beta chains reported below all come from one sample, sequenced in a study of graft-versus-host responses after intestinal transplantation. Assay used: immunoSEQ multiplex PCR; TCRdb lists only in-frame clones, some missing. This table has tens of thousands of clones, around 93% appearing once. Sequencing was performed on PBMCs, taken about 800 days after a first intestinal transplant, on the day of a second. Source of these receptors: a human patient who received an intestinal transplant, so some T cells may come from the graft donor.

The rearrangement uses TRBV6-5 and TRBJ2-3; TRBD2 matches at 9 bases. The CDR3 has 16 residues. J lost 1 base, V lost 0 bases, and 2 bases had no gene match. Looked up from germline, CDR1 is MNHEY and CDR2 is SVGAGI. The DNA of the CDR3 is TGTGCCAGCAGTTACTCTAGCGGGAGTGGCACAGATACGCAGTATTTT. Its translation is CASSYSSGSGTDTQYF.

This chain links TRBV10-3 with TRBJ2-5, with 13 bases lining up with TRBD2. V dropped 1 base and J dropped 5; count of bases not matched to a gene: 4. The CDR3 runs to 16 residues. From germline, CDR1 is ENHRY and CDR2 SYGVKD. This CDR3 is CAISELRLAGGETQYF. CDR3 sequence (DNA): TGTGCCATCAGTGAGTTACGACTAGCGGGAGGTGAGACCCAGTACTTC.

This clone came up once. The chain employs TRBV6-6 and TRBJ1-1; TRBD1 agrees at 8 bases. V was clipped by 6 bases and J by 8 bases; unmatched bases: 11. The germline gives CDR1 MNHNY, CDR2 SVGAGI (reference sequence). CDR3 length equals 14 residues. This CDR3 is CASSPIVGTGEAFF. The CDR3 DNA reads as TGTGCCAGCAGCCCTATTGTCGGGACAGGCGAAGCTTTCTTT.

The chain uses TRBV5-1 and TRBJ1-4; the D gene is possibly TRBD1 (5 bases). The CDR3 sequence is 15 residues long. Looked up from germline, CDR1 is SGHRS and CDR2 is YFSETQ. Trimming left V 0 bases short and J 2 bases short, with 8 bases between. The chain's CDR3 is CASSLGRATNEKLFF. The CDR3, as DNA: TGCGCCAGCAGCTTGGGCAGGGCGACTAATGAAAAACTGTTTTTT.

The V gene is TRBV28, the J gene TRBJ1-1; D uncertain. Germline V CDR1 and CDR2: MDHEN, SYDVKM. The CDR3 runs 13 residues. Trimming pared 6 bases from V and 5 bases from J, leaving 13 bases between. CDR3 sequence: CASRLREGTEAFF. The CDR3 coding sequence is TGTGCCAGCAGGTTGAGGGAGGGTACTGAAGCTTTCTTT.